The 32 T cell receptor beta chains given below trace back to one sample, sequenced in a study of shared clonotypes between healthy human individuals. Using immunoSEQ multiplex PCR, the repertoire was profiled, and TCRdb retains in-frame clones only, with some absent. The sample holds about 990,000 clones, around 82% seen once. Sequenced input: memory CD4+ T cells from PBMCs. Subset denoted: CD45RA-negative fraction. These receptors originate from a man younger than 35 in good health. Some clones in this sample may be carry-over from other donors' samples.

CDR3 loop: CASSKGSTSGSTGELFF. CDR3 DNA: TGTGCCAGCAGCAAAGGGTCCACTAGCGGGAGCACCGGGGAGCTGTTTTTT. The chain carries TRBV21-1 and TRBJ2-2; TRBD2, as called in the table, went unchecked against the DNA. TRBV21-1 is described as a pseudogene. There are 17 residues in the CDR3.

The V and J genes are TRBV27 and TRBJ1-5, with unresolved D. CDR3 length: 14 amino acids. Deletions cut 0 bases from V and 4 bases from J, with 7 bases between. Germline values: CDR1 MNHEY, CDR2 SMNVEV (reference sequence). The CDR3 DNA reads TGTGCCAGCAGTTTATCGATGAGAAATCAGCCCCAGCATTTT. Its protein is CASSLSMRNQPQHF.

The rearrangement links TRBV11-2 to TRBJ2-2, with D uncertain. Germline V gene sequence: CDR1 SGHAT, CDR2 FQNNGV. There are 16 residues in the CDR3. Trimming removed 3 bases from V and 4 bases from J, with 15 bases in between. The DNA of the CDR3 is TGTGCCAGCAGCTTCTACGTGGGTGCGAGCACCGGGGAGCTGTTTTTT. This translates into CASSFYVGASTGELFF.

The chain combines TRBV27 with TRBJ2-6; TRBD1 aligns across 7 bases. The CDR3 is 15 residues long. V gave up 5 bases and J gave up 0 bases; unmatched junction bases: 1. CDR1 MNHEY and CDR2 SMNVEV come from the germline V gene (reference sequence). CDR3 DNA sequence: TGTGCCAGCAGTGGGACAGCCTCTGGGGCCAACGTCCTGACTTTC. Its translation: CASSGTASGANVLTF. The full variable domain, with the rest looked up from reference TRBV27 and TRBJ2-6, is EAQVTQNPRYLITVTGKKLTVTCSQNMNHEYMSWYRQDPGLGLRQIYYSMNVEVTDKGDVPEGYKVSRKEKRNFPLILESPSPNQTSLYFCASSGTASGANVLTFGAGSRLTVL.

This chain's CDR3 is CASSSPRSQGRRRDTQYF. The CDR3 coding sequence is TGTGCCAGCAGCTCCCCCAGGTCCCAAGGAAGGCGCCGAGATACGCAGTATTTT. The rearrangement links TRBV11-2 to TRBJ2-3, with D uncertain. Germline CDR1 reads SGHAT; CDR2 reads FQNNGV. V lost 4 bases, J lost 5 bases, and 25 bases lay in between. The CDR3 extends over 18 amino acids.

Turning to this clone: Being one base from a much bigger clone, this may be a read error. The chain links TRBV6-5 to TRBJ2-1; TRBD2 matches at 14 bases. CDR3 length equals 16 residues. Germline V lookup: CDR1 MNHEY, CDR2 SVGAGI. V trimming: 2 bases; J trimming: 6 bases; junction bases outside the gene matches: 3. CDR3 sequence reads: CASSYPGTSGSNEQFF. CDR3 in DNA: TGTGCCAGCAGTTACCCCGGGACTAGCGGGAGCAATGAGCAGTTCTTC.

CDR3 nucleotide sequence: TGCGCCAGCCGGGTTATCCCCCAAGAGACCCAGTACTTC. Its translation: CASRVIPQETQYF. This sequence joins TRBV5-1 and TRBJ2-5; no clear D gene. This CDR3 spans 13 amino acids. In germline, CDR1 is SGHRS, CDR2 YFSETQ. Trimming left V 7 bases short and J 1 base short, with 11 bases between.

The DNA for the CDR3 is TGTGCCACCAGCAGCTTCCGCGTAGAGACCCAGTACTTC. This translates into CATSSFRVETQYF. The chain employs TRBV15 and TRBJ2-5; no firm D call. Looked up from germline, CDR1 is LNHNV and CDR2 is YYDKDF (reference sequence). This CDR3 is built from 13 residues. V was cut by 3 bases and J by 4 bases, with 9 bases left in between. Complete variable domain (other parts from reference TRBV15 and TRBJ2-5): DAMVIQNPRYQVTQFGKPVTLSCSQTLNHNVMYWYQQKSSQAPKLLFHYYDKDFNNEADTPDNFQSRRPNTSFCFLDIRSPGLGDTAMYLCATSSFRVETQYFGPGTRLLVL.

A remark on this clone: The sample holds other DNA sequences that translate to the same CDR3. The genes are TRBV27 and TRBJ1-5; 10 bases fit TRBD1. The V and J ends lost 6 bases and 1 base, in that order; junction bases with no gene match: 0. The CDR3 has 14 residues. Looked up from germline, CDR1 is MNHEY and CDR2 is SMNVEV (reference sequence). The chain's CDR3 is CASRGQGSNQPQHF. DNA of the CDR3: TGTGCCAGCAGGGGACAGGGGAGCAATCAGCCCCAGCATTTT.

V gene TRBV25-1 combines with J gene TRBJ1-1; D ambiguous. The V end lost 2 bases, the J end lost 1 base, and 11 bases lay between the germline ends. The CDR3 is made up of 15 amino acids. Germline-derived CDR1 and CDR2 are MGHDK and SYGVNS. CDR3 residues: CASSEGGPPNTEAFF. Written as DNA, the CDR3 is TGTGCCAGCAGTGAAGGCGGACCGCCGAACACTGAAGCTTTCTTT.

The count of this clone is one. The gene calls are TRBV2 and TRBJ2-7; maybe TRBD1 (5 bases). The germline V and J ends were trimmed by 4 bases and 4 bases, with 14 bases remaining between them. Germline V lookup: CDR1 SNHLY, CDR2 FYNNEI. The CDR3 contains 14 residues. The CDR3 reads CASSAQGIRYEQYF. The CDR3 nucleotides are TGTGCCAGCAGTGCCCAGGGAATAAGGTACGAGCAGTACTTC. The variable domain in full, with the rest retrieved from reference TRBV2 and TRBJ2-7, is EPEVTQTPSHQVTQMGQEVILRCVPISNHLYFYWYRQILGQKVEFLVSFYNNEISEKSEIFDDQFSVERPDGSNFTLKIRSTKLEDSAMYFCASSAQGIRYEQYFGPGTRLTVT.

This chain links TRBV27 with TRBJ1-1; no reliable D call. CDR3 length: 15 amino acids. Germline CDR1 is MNHEY and CDR2 is SMNVEV (reference sequence). The V end was cut by 4 bases, the J end by 0 bases, with 12 bases between. The CDR3 bases are TGTGCCAGCAGTTCCCGACTGAGAATGAACACTGAAGCTTTCTTT. Translation gives CASSSRLRMNTEAFF.

The V call is TRBV2, the J call TRBJ1-3; D might be TRBD1 (6 bases). CDR3 length equals 13 residues. CDR1 SNHLY and CDR2 FYNNEI come from the germline V gene. V shed 4 bases and J shed 3 bases, with 7 bases lying between them. CDR3 sequence (DNA): TGTGCCAGCAGTGGGGGGCTTGGAAACACCATATATTTT. It encodes CASSGGLGNTIYF.

This clone has at least ten counts. V gene TRBV7-3 combines with J gene TRBJ2-5; maybe TRBD2 (6 bases). Germline V CDR1 and CDR2: SGHTA, FQGTGA. Trimming pared 5 bases from V and 2 bases from J, leaving 12 bases between. The CDR3 has 14 residues. Here the CDR3 reads CASSPSGQQETQYF. Here the CDR3 DNA reads TGTGCCAGCAGCCCCAGCGGGCAGCAAGAGACCCAGTACTTC.

V and J are TRBV6-1 and TRBJ2-1, with 14 nucleotides matching TRBD2. J gave up 8 bases and V 10 bases, and 4 bases lay outside the gene matches. CDR1 is MNHNS, CDR2 SASEGT, per germline. The CDR3 length is 13 residues. Written as DNA, the CDR3 is TGTGCCACAGGGACTAGCGGGAGCGATGAGCAGTTCTTC. Amino acids: CATGTSGSDEQFF.

A few counts support this clone. The gene calls are TRBV11-3 and TRBJ2-2, with D perhaps matching TRBD2 (6 bases). Trimming stripped 1 base from V and 3 bases from J, with 9 bases between. Germline V lookup: CDR1 SGHNT, CDR2 YENEEA. The CDR3 contains 15 residues. CDR3 amino acids: CASSLAGDYTGELFF. The CDR3 DNA sequence: TGTGCCAGCAGCTTAGCGGGGGATTACACCGGGGAGCTGTTTTTT.

The gene calls are TRBV5-6 and TRBJ1-2; no firm D call. V gave up 4 bases and J gave up 7 bases, with 23 bases separating them. CDR3 length: 16 residues. Germline V gene sequence: CDR1 SGHDT, CDR2 YYEEEE. DNA of the CDR3: TGTGCCAGCAGCCCCCTTGGGGTCCCCCTATACGGTGGCTACACCTTC. Translated, it gives CASSPLGVPLYGGYTF. Combining the CDR3 with reference TRBV5-6 and TRBJ1-2 gives the whole variable domain DAGVTQSPTHLIKTRGQQVTLRCSPKSGHDTVSWYQQALGQGPQFIFQYYEEEERQRGNFPDRFSGHQFPNYSSELNVNALLLGDSALYLCASSPLGVPLYGGYTFGSGTRLTVV.

The CDR3 DNA reads TGTGCCAGCAGTTTATCCCTGGACGCTAGCACAGATACGCAGTATTTT. It specifies CASSLSLDASTDTQYF. V gene TRBV27 combines with J gene TRBJ2-3; D is ambiguous. The CDR3 has 16 amino acids. Germline V gene data show CDR1 as MNHEY and CDR2 as SMNVEV (reference sequence). The V gene lost 0 bases and the J gene lost 0 bases, with 10 bases spanning the gap.

The V call is TRBV9, the J call TRBJ2-7, with D possibly TRBD2 on 6 matching bases. Between the trimmed V and J ends, which lost 4 bases and 4 bases, there was a span of 18 bases. CDR1 SGDLS and CDR2 YYNGEE come from the germline V gene. This CDR3 is 15 amino acids long. CDR3 protein: CASSRWEASIYEQYF. The DNA for the CDR3 is TGTGCCAGCAGCCGATGGGAGGCTAGTATATACGAGCAGTACTTC.

The rearrangement uses TRBV7-9 and TRBJ2-4; D is uncertain. Germline V gives CDR1 SEHNR, CDR2 FQNEAQ (reference sequence). The CDR3 runs to 13 residues. Trimming pared 3 bases from V and 9 bases from J, leaving 12 bases between. In nucleotides, the CDR3 is TGTGCCAGCAGCTTGAGCTTGCAAGGCATTCAGTACTTC. As protein: CASSLSLQGIQYF. The full variable domain, rest sourced from reference TRBV7-9 and TRBJ2-4, is DTGVSQNPRHKITKRGQNVTFRCDPISEHNRLYWYRQTLGQGPEFLTYFQNEAQLEKSRLLSDRFSAERPKGSFSTLEIQRTEQGDSAMYLCASSLSLQGIQYFGAGTRLSVL.

The genes are TRBV27 and TRBJ2-4, with 9 bases that match TRBD1. CDR1 and CDR2 from the germline V gene are MNHEY and SMNVEV (reference sequence). This CDR3 region has 14 residues. V lost 3 bases and J lost 8; bases outside the gene matches: 5. CDR3 sequence: CASSLGTGRDIQYF. The CDR3 DNA sequence: TGTGCCAGCAGTTTGGGGACAGGGAGAGACATTCAGTACTTC.

The rearrangement uses TRBV6-5 and TRBJ1-5; a possible D gene is TRBD1 (6 bases). The CDR3 contains 13 residues. Per germline, CDR1 MNHEY and CDR2 SVGAGI. The V end lost 7 bases, the J end lost 2 bases, and 9 bases lay between the germline ends. The CDR3, as DNA: TGTGCCAGCAAAGCAGGGGGCAATCAGCCCCAGCATTTT. Translating gives CASKAGGNQPQHF.

The chain's CDR3 is CASRYYGGYTF. The CDR3 DNA reads TGTGCCAGCAGGTACTATGGTGGCTACACCTTC. The chain recombines TRBV28 with TRBJ1-2, with D unresolved. Germline-derived CDR1 and CDR2 are MDHEN and SYDVKM. This CDR3 spans 11 amino acids. V was shortened by 6 bases and J by 7 bases, with 9 bases between the two germline ends.

The rearrangement links TRBV18 to TRBJ2-4; 7 nucleotides match TRBD2. CDR1 is KGHSH, CDR2 LQKENI, per germline. With 3 bases clipped from V and 2 bases from J, the junction kept 4 bases outside the gene matches. There are 15 residues in the CDR3. The CDR3 spells CASSPAGVTKNIQYF. CDR3 nucleotides: TGTGCCAGCTCACCGGCGGGAGTAACCAAAAACATTCAGTACTTC. The full variable domain, completed using reference TRBV18 and TRBJ2-4, is NAGVMQNPRHLVRRRGQEARLRCSPMKGHSHVYWYRQLPEEGLKFMVYLQKENIIDESGMPKERFSAEFPKEGPSILRIQQVVRGDSAAYFCASSPAGVTKNIQYFGAGTRLSVL.

V is TRBV28 and J is TRBJ2-1; the match to TRBD2 covers 12 bases. Trimming at V came to 1 base and at J to 5 bases, leaving 6 bases not matched to a gene. The CDR3 runs 17 residues. Looked up from germline, CDR1 is MDHEN and CDR2 is SYDVKM. CDR3 amino acids: CASSLSRTSGVHNEQFF. In nucleotides, the CDR3 is TGTGCCAGCAGTTTATCCCGGACTAGCGGGGTACACAATGAGCAGTTCTTC.

This sequence joins TRBV28 and TRBJ1-5, with D maybe TRBD1 (6 bases). The CDR3 covers 16 residues. V dropped 2 bases and J dropped 2 bases, with 13 bases sitting between them. Germline lookup yields CDR1 MDHEN and CDR2 SYDVKM. The CDR3: CASSLPSRGGNQPQHF. CDR3 nucleotide sequence: TGTGCCAGCAGTTTACCTAGCAGGGGTGGCAATCAGCCCCAGCATTTT.

The rearrangement links TRBV6-1 to TRBJ1-1; TRBD1 is a possible D gene (6 bases). From germline, CDR1 is MNHNS and CDR2 SASEGT. Trimming cost V 7 bases and J 0 bases, with 9 bases left between them. CDR3 length: 13 residues. The CDR3 region is CASIGQLNTEAFF. The CDR3 nucleotides are TGTGCCAGCATCGGACAGCTGAACACTGAAGCTTTCTTT.

The chain couples TRBV19 to TRBJ2-6, with D unresolved. The V gene's germline CDR1 is LNHDA and CDR2 SQIVND (reference sequence). With 2 bases removed from V and 4 bases from J, the gap between germline ends came to 9 bases. The CDR3 totals 15 residues. Here the CDR3 DNA reads TGTGCCAGTAGTATAACCCAGCCCGGGGCCAACGTCCTGACTTTC. Residues: CASSITQPGANVLTF. Using reference TRBV19 and TRBJ2-6 for the parts outside the CDR3, the full variable domain is DGGITQSPKYLFRKEGQNVTLSCEQNLNHDAMYWYRQDPGQGLRLIYYSQIVNDFQKGDIAEGYSVSREKKESFPLTVTSAQKNPTAFYLCASSITQPGANVLTFGAGSRLTVL.

In its sample, this clone was seen a few times. V gene TRBV7-9 combines with J gene TRBJ1-3; 7 bases align to TRBD1. The CDR3 runs 18 residues. Looked up from germline, CDR1 is SEHNR and CDR2 is FQNEAQ (reference sequence). J gave up 4 bases and V 0 bases, and 12 bases lay outside the gene matches. CDR3 DNA: TGTGCCAGCAGCTTAGCACTTACCATGGGACAGAAAGGAAACACCATATATTTT. This translates into CASSLALTMGQKGNTIYF.

The V call is TRBV7-2, the J call TRBJ2-7; D unresolved. V lost 5 bases to trimming and J lost 0 bases, with 17 bases between them. This CDR3 is built from 16 residues. CDR1 and CDR2 (germline): SGHTA, FQGNSA. CDR3 sequence (DNA): TGTGCCAGCAGCCCGTCGCGACGGAGTAACTCCTACGAGCAGTACTTC. Its translation is CASSPSRRSNSYEQYF.

On this clone itself: The same CDR3 can be traced to other DNA sequences in this sample. The V gene is TRBV7-2, the J gene TRBJ1-3, with unresolved D. V lost 2 bases, J lost 0 bases, and 5 bases lay in between. Germline CDR1 is SGHTA and CDR2 is FQGNSA. The length of the CDR3 is 14 residues. This chain's CDR3 is CASSLLGSGNTIYF. Written as DNA, the CDR3 is TGTGCCAGCAGCTTACTGGGCTCTGGAAACACCATATATTTT.

This clone showed up just a few times. CDR3 nucleotides: TGTGCCAGCAGTCCCCCCAGGTGGGGTACGGGATCAGGCCAAGAGACCCAGTACTTC. It encodes CASSPPRWGTGSGQETQYF. This chain joins TRBV28 and TRBJ2-5; possibly TRBD2 for D (5 bases). Trimming pared 5 bases from V and 1 base from J, leaving 26 bases between. The CDR3 consists of 19 residues. Germline CDR1 and CDR2: MDHEN and SYDVKM.